The T cell receptor (beta chain) under discussion was sequenced for a study of OX40 agonist ivuxolimab in advanced cancers. Study-wide context: There were three patients with partial responses, one having hepatocellular carcinoma and two cutaneous melanoma. Overall study findings and caveats: Patients who responded partially at 0.1-3.0 mg/kg showed clonal expansion ranking among the lowest.

Any history of autoimmune disease or systemic immunosuppression disqualified patients. Repertoires were generated with immunoSEQ multiplex PCR, while TCRdb's copy carries only in-frame clones and drops some. This table has some 60,000 clones, about 88% appearing once. On this clone itself: Its matching antigen is unknown.

From germline, CDR1 is KGHSH and CDR2 LQKENI. V was clipped by 4 bases and J by 3 bases; unmatched bases: 8. The CDR3 has 16 amino acids. The J gene is TRBJ1-4, the V gene TRBV18; 7 bases match TRBD1. The source was CD4+ or CD8+ T cells sorted from blood, collected in a trial of the OX40 agonist ivuxolimab. This TCR derives from an adult with an advanced solid tumor such as melanoma, head and neck, liver or kidney cancer. CDR3 in DNA: TGTGCCAGCTCACGGGGACAGTTTCAAGCTAATGAAAAACTGTTTTTT. Its translation: CASSRGQFQANEKLFF.